Below are 6 T cell receptor beta chains sequenced from a single sample in a study of T cells in Graves' hyperthyroidism and ophthalmopathy. Amplification yielded TCR beta CDR3 regions, with RNA transcripts as the source. Researchers ran a first-round RT-PCR on the TCR CDR3 using the HTBI primer set. TCRdb ran MiXCR on the multiplex PCR reads and lists one entry per CDR3 protein. The sample shows around 600,000 distinct CDR3 sequences, roughly 45% of them seen only once. What was sequenced was peripheral blood or thyroid tissue (not recorded which). The receptors derive from an adult man with Graves' disease, either hyperthyroidism or ophthalmopathy (not recorded which).

The J gene is TRBJ1-6, the V gene TRBV7-2; D gene uncertain. The germline V gene has CDR1 SGHTA and CDR2 FQGNSA. V lost 7 bases to trimming and J lost 0 bases, with 10 bases between them. CDR3 length: 15 amino acids. The CDR3 region is CASISRSSYNSPLHF. The CDR3 DNA reads TGTGCCAGCATTTCCAGGAGCTCCTATAATTCACCCCTCCACTTT.

The rearrangement uses TRBV20-1 and TRBJ1-6; a possible D gene is TRBD1 (5 bases). The length of the CDR3 is 13 residues. Trimming shortened V by 1 base and J by 6 bases, and 7 bases separated the two germline ends. The germline V gene has CDR1 DFQATT and CDR2 SNEGSKA (reference sequence). The CDR3 region is CSARGDSNSPLHF. Written as DNA, the CDR3 is TGCAGTGCTAGAGGTGACAGTAATTCACCCCTCCACTTT.

The chain couples TRBV12-3 or TRBV12-4 to TRBJ1-1, with TRBD1 matching over 8 bases. After removal of 6 bases from V and 6 bases from J, the junction contained 18 bases not matched to a gene. CDR3 length: 17 amino acids. The CDR3 loop reads CASSQFGQGGIGAEAFF. The CDR3 region has the DNA TGTGCCAGCAGCCAATTTGGACAGGGAGGTATAGGCGCTGAAGCTTTCTTT.

The J gene is TRBJ2-5, the V gene TRBV20-1, with D maybe TRBD2 (6 bases). Germline V gene data show CDR1 as DFQATT and CDR2 as SNEGSKA (reference sequence). CDR3 length: 15 residues. V dropped 1 base and J dropped 9 bases, with 21 bases sitting between them. In DNA form, the CDR3 reads TGCAGTGCTAGAGTCTTGGAGGGAACGGAACAGCCCCAGTACTTC. Amino acid sequence: CSARVLEGTEQPQYF.

The chain employs TRBV7-9 and TRBJ1-2, with D tentatively TRBD1 (5 bases). The CDR3 extends over 13 amino acids. V was pared by 5 bases and J by 6 bases, with 13 bases between. The V gene's germline CDR1 is SEHNR and CDR2 FQNEAQ (reference sequence). The CDR3 coding sequence is TGTGCCAGCAGCCCCGGACAAATCGATGGCTACACCTTC. As protein: CASSPGQIDGYTF.

The chain employs TRBV20-1 and TRBJ1-1; D not certain. Trimming removed 2 bases at V and 0 bases at J, with 13 bases between. CDR3 length equals 15 residues. Germline CDR1 DFQATT, CDR2 SNEGSKA (reference sequence). Here the CDR3 DNA reads TGCAGTGCTAGAATGGCGGAACTACTGAACACTGAAGCTTTCTTT. This sequence encodes CSARMAELLNTEAFF.